The present T cell receptor beta chain was sequenced within a study of CD8 T cells in ankylosing spondylitis. The germline CDR1 and CDR2 sequences are MDHEN and SYDVKM. The CDR3 runs to 14 residues. V lost 2 bases and J lost 4, with 9 bases in between. Study-level results: Among TCR beta sequences, a motif of several highly homologous variants appeared characteristic of ankylosing spondylitis blood. Prior literature has documented some motif variants in synovial fluid and blood from reactive arthritis.

TCRdb ran MiXCR on the 5' RACE reads and lists one entry per CDR3 protein. The sample lists over 700,000 distinct CDR3 sequences, about 20% seen once, with around a fifth in the top ten. This clonotype was counted a few times. Its specificity is unknown. This TCR came from a male donor with ankylosing spondylitis. The sequenced sample consisted of blood, either unsorted or a sorted T cell fraction (not recorded which). The rearrangement joins TRBV28 to TRBJ1-5, with D uncertain. DNA of the CDR3: TGTGCCAGCAGTTTAGAAAGGCCTAATCAGCCCCAGCATTTT. It is translated as CASSLERPNQPQHF.